This TCR beta chain was documented in a study of lung T cells in sarcoidosis with Löfgren's syndrome. The CDR3 is 14 amino acids. V dropped 4 bases and J dropped 9 bases, with 15 bases sitting between them. Germline CDR1 reads KGHDR; CDR2 reads SFDVKD. This clonotype was seen a few times. Each CDR3 protein gets one entry after TCRdb re-called the reads with MiXCR. Of under 25,000 distinct CDR3 sequences listed, over 20% are singletons. This clonotype was obtained from a human donor with sarcoidosis (Löfgren's syndrome or another form), or a control subject (not recorded which). The chain couples TRBV24-1 to TRBJ2-1; D not resolved. The sequenced sample was CD4+ T cells from bronchoalveolar lavage. This CDR3 reads CATSDTRRGSEQFF. CDR3 sequence (DNA): TGTGCCACCAGTGACACCCGACGAGGCAGTGAGCAGTTCTTC.